The T cell receptor beta chain described here comes from a study of cytomegalovirus exposure and HLA in healthy donors. A remark on this clone: Its target is not known.

The CDR3 covers 15 residues. From germline, CDR1 is SGHTA and CDR2 FQGNSA. V dropped 3 bases and J dropped 3 bases, with 15 bases sitting between them. Primers included in the PCR were 60 Vbeta and 13 Jbeta primers. Here immunoSEQ multiplex PCR was the method, and the copy in TCRdb shows in-frame clones only, minus some. Seen here are about 98,000 clones, about 74% observed once, and the top ten hold over 15%. Findings and limits, study-wide: HLA restriction was apparent for most CMV-associated TCR beta chains in a later analysis. Later findings reportedly placed an Asian-associated ancestry cluster below the approximately 650-donor mean for N-insertions.

The V call is TRBV7-2, the J call TRBJ2-7; tentatively, D is TRBD1 (6 bases). Source material: PBMCs. This sequence was found in a man in his 60s in good health and CMV-seropositive. As DNA, the CDR3 is TGTGCCAGCAGCTTTATGAGCAGGGGATACTACGAGCAGTACTTC. The encoded protein is CASSFMSRGYYEQYF.